This TCR beta chain emerged from a study of OX40 agonist ivuxolimab in advanced cancers. Looking at the study overall: Averaging roughly 60 years in age, with a range of about 23 to 90, the cohort was 80% to 90% male.

Cycle 7 day 1, cycle 4 day 1, and baseline were the timepoints at which blood was sampled. Trimming removed 5 bases from V and 5 bases from J, with 12 bases in between. Germline CDR1 is GTSNPN and CDR2 is SVGIG (reference sequence). The CDR3 spans 12 residues. Study observations and caveats: Antigen specificity remained undetermined for the expanded peripheral T cells. Clonal expansion from baseline to week 6 occurred in both CD4+ and CD8+ T cells.

The repertoire was sequenced with immunoSEQ multiplex PCR; TCRdb's copy has only in-frame clones and lacks some. Among fewer than 85,000 clones listed, less than 85% were seen once. This clone occurred once. The antigen remains unidentified. This chain joins TRBV30 and TRBJ2-5; no firm D call. The TCR sequence derives from an adult with an advanced solid tumor such as melanoma, head and neck, liver or kidney cancer. The sequenced sample was CD4+ or CD8+ T cells sorted from blood, obtained in a trial of the OX40 agonist ivuxolimab. CDR3: CAWGWGEETQYF. Written as DNA, the CDR3 is TGTGCCTGGGGATGGGGTGAGGAGACCCAGTACTTC.